This is a list of T cell receptor beta chains from one sample in a study of identical twins. In TCRdb, the 5' RACE reads were re-called with MiXCR into one record per CDR3 protein. The sample yields 250,000 or so distinct CDR3 sequences, approximately 8.3% seen once. The same sample was also studied in work on yellow fever vaccine responses in identical twins.

Material for sequencing was CD8+ T cells sorted from blood. The source of these receptors is a young woman in good health. The CDR3 runs from the conserved cysteine through the conserved F or W. D genes are given only for firm matches. Size values are once, few and many counts, or a class for expanded clones, and some rows have none.

d_call: TRBD1; j_call: TRBJ2-7; v_call: TRBV29-1; clone_size: -; cdr3_nt: TGCAGCGTTGAAGGGGACAGGGGGCTCGACGAGCAGTACTTC; cdr3_aa: CSVEGDRGLDEQYF
d_call: -; j_call: TRBJ2-3; v_call: TRBV5-1; clone_size: many; cdr3_nt: TGTGCCAGCAGCTTCGCGGATACGCAGTATTTT; cdr3_aa: CASSFADTQYF
d_call: TRBD2; j_call: TRBJ2-7; v_call: TRBV20-1; clone_size: few; cdr3_nt: TGCAGTGCTAGAGTCAGGACTAGCGGGAGCTCCTACGAGCAGTACTTC; cdr3_aa: CSARVRTSGSSYEQYF
d_call: TRBD2; j_call: TRBJ2-5; v_call: TRBV7-3; clone_size: few; cdr3_nt: TGTGCCAGCAGCTCAAGCGGGGGGGCCCAAGAGACCCAGTACTTC; cdr3_aa: CASSSSGGAQETQYF
d_call: -; j_call: TRBJ1-2; v_call: TRBV24-1; clone_size: many; cdr3_nt: TGTGCCACCAGTGATACGGGCCCATATGGCTACACCTTC; cdr3_aa: CATSDTGPYGYTF
d_call: -; j_call: TRBJ2-3; v_call: TRBV7-8; clone_size: many; cdr3_nt: TGTGCCAGCAGCCATGGGGAAGATACGCAGTATTTT; cdr3_aa: CASSHGEDTQYF
d_call: -; j_call: TRBJ1-2; v_call: TRBV6-5; clone_size: many; cdr3_nt: TGTGCCAGCAGTTACACGGTCCCCAGCCCGGATGGCTACACCTTC; cdr3_aa: CASSYTVPSPDGYTF
d_call: TRBD2; j_call: TRBJ2-5; v_call: TRBV5-1; clone_size: many; cdr3_nt: TGCGCCAGCAGCTTGAACGGGGGGGCAGGAGAGACCCAGTACTTC; cdr3_aa: CASSLNGGAGETQYF
d_call: TRBD2; j_call: TRBJ2-1; v_call: TRBV6-5; clone_size: -; cdr3_nt: TGTGCCAGCAGTTACGGGAGGGGCACCTACAATGAGCAGTTCTTC; cdr3_aa: CASSYGRGTYNEQFF
d_call: -; j_call: TRBJ1-2; v_call: TRBV4-1; clone_size: many; cdr3_nt: TGCGCCAGCAGCCAGATCAGCGGTGGAAGTGGCTACACCTTC; cdr3_aa: CASSQISGGSGYTF
d_call: -; j_call: TRBJ1-5; v_call: TRBV20-1; clone_size: many; cdr3_nt: TGCAGTGCTAGAGATCAGACAGATTCTAGCAATCAGCCCCAGCATTTT; cdr3_aa: CSARDQTDSSNQPQHF
d_call: TRBD1; j_call: TRBJ1-5; v_call: TRBV7-8; clone_size: few; cdr3_nt: TGTGCCAGCAGCTTAGCCGGGACAGGGCATCAGCCCCAGCATTTT; cdr3_aa: CASSLAGTGHQPQHF
d_call: -; j_call: TRBJ2-4; v_call: TRBV28; clone_size: many; cdr3_nt: TGTGCCAGCAGTTTCCGCGACACCAAAAACATTCAGTACTTC; cdr3_aa: CASSFRDTKNIQYF
d_call: -; j_call: TRBJ1-5; v_call: TRBV4-2; clone_size: many; cdr3_nt: TGTGCCAGCAGCCAAGATCCCACACAGGAGGGGAGGGGGCCCCAGCATTTT; cdr3_aa: CASSQDPTQEGRGPQHF
d_call: -; j_call: TRBJ1-2; v_call: TRBV28; clone_size: few; cdr3_nt: TGTGCCAGCAGTTTATTCCGTCTGGTCGGGGCAGTAGATGACTATGGCTACACCTTC; cdr3_aa: CASSLFRLVGAVDDYGYTF
d_call: TRBD2; j_call: TRBJ2-1; v_call: TRBV29-1; clone_size: many; cdr3_nt: TGCAGCGTTGAATTGGCGGGAGGGATTTACAATGAGCAGTTCTTC; cdr3_aa: CSVELAGGIYNEQFF
d_call: TRBD1; j_call: TRBJ2-3; v_call: TRBV27; clone_size: -; cdr3_nt: TGTGCCAGCAGGGGTCCCACACCGGGACAGGTCCGAGATACGCAGTATTTT; cdr3_aa: CASRGPTPGQVRDTQYF
d_call: -; j_call: TRBJ1-5; v_call: TRBV10-3; clone_size: -; cdr3_nt: TGTGCCATCAGCCTGGACACCAATCAGCCCCAGCATTTT; cdr3_aa: CAISLDTNQPQHF
d_call: -; j_call: TRBJ1-6; v_call: TRBV6-1; clone_size: -; cdr3_nt: TGTGCCAGCAGTGCGGACAGCTCCTATAATTCACCCCTCCACTTT; cdr3_aa: CASSADSSYNSPLHF
d_call: -; j_call: TRBJ2-3; v_call: TRBV24-1; clone_size: many; cdr3_nt: TGTGCCACCAGTGATTTCCCGGCCCCAGATACGCAGTATTTT; cdr3_aa: CATSDFPAPDTQYF
d_call: TRBD2; j_call: TRBJ2-1; v_call: TRBV30; clone_size: few; cdr3_nt: TGTGCCTGGGCATTTTCTAGCGGGGGATACAATGAGCAGTTCTTC; cdr3_aa: CAWAFSSGGYNEQFF
d_call: -; j_call: TRBJ1-1; v_call: TRBV12-3/TRBV12-4; clone_size: many; cdr3_nt: TGTGCCAGCACCTATGGGATCACTGAAGCTTTCTTT; cdr3_aa: CASTYGITEAFF
d_call: TRBD1; j_call: TRBJ1-2; v_call: TRBV24-1; clone_size: -; cdr3_nt: TGTGCCACCAGTGATCCGGGGACAGGGGAGGTCTATGGCTACACCTTC; cdr3_aa: CATSDPGTGEVYGYTF
d_call: -; j_call: TRBJ2-1; v_call: TRBV6-2/TRBV6-3; clone_size: -; cdr3_nt: TGTGCCAGCAGTTACTCCATCAATGAGCAGTTCTTC; cdr3_aa: CASSYSINEQFF
d_call: TRBD2; j_call: TRBJ2-1; v_call: TRBV20-1; clone_size: -; cdr3_nt: TGCAGTGCTGGGGGACTAGCGGACTCCTACAATGAGCAGTTCTTC; cdr3_aa: CSAGGLADSYNEQFF
d_call: TRBD2; j_call: TRBJ2-5; v_call: TRBV3-1; clone_size: many; cdr3_nt: TGTGCCAGCAGCCAAGATCGCGGACTAGCGGGCTTACAAGAGACCCAGTACTTC; cdr3_aa: CASSQDRGLAGLQETQYF
d_call: TRBD1; j_call: TRBJ2-7; v_call: TRBV5-6; clone_size: many; cdr3_nt: TGTGCCAGCAGCTCCAACCCGGGACAGGGCTACGAGCAGTACTTC; cdr3_aa: CASSSNPGQGYEQYF
d_call: -; j_call: TRBJ1-1; v_call: TRBV29-1; clone_size: few; cdr3_nt: TGCAGCGTTGATGATCAGGGCCCGGGAACTGAAGCTTTCTTT; cdr3_aa: CSVDDQGPGTEAFF
d_call: -; j_call: TRBJ1-1; v_call: TRBV10-3; clone_size: -; cdr3_nt: TGTGCCATCAGTGATTGGACAGAGAACACTGAAGCTTTCTTT; cdr3_aa: CAISDWTENTEAFF
d_call: TRBD2; j_call: TRBJ2-1; v_call: TRBV5-1; clone_size: many; cdr3_nt: TGCGCCAGCAGCTCGACGACTAGCGGATACAATGAGCAGTTCTTC; cdr3_aa: CASSSTTSGYNEQFF
d_call: TRBD2; j_call: TRBJ2-1; v_call: TRBV14; clone_size: few; cdr3_nt: TGTGCCAGCAGCCCAAATGCGGGGGTCGACTACAATGAGCAGTTCTTC; cdr3_aa: CASSPNAGVDYNEQFF
d_call: -; j_call: TRBJ2-1; v_call: TRBV10-3; clone_size: few; cdr3_nt: TGTGCCATCAGTGAGTTGGGCAACTATGAGCAGTTCTTC; cdr3_aa: CAISELGNYEQFF
d_call: -; j_call: TRBJ1-1; v_call: TRBV2; clone_size: many; cdr3_nt: TGTGCCAGCAGTGAGAGGATGAACACTGAAGCTTTCTTT; cdr3_aa: CASSERMNTEAFF
d_call: -; j_call: TRBJ2-3; v_call: TRBV19; clone_size: few; cdr3_nt: TGTGCCAGTAGTATATCATCAGATACGCAGTATTTT; cdr3_aa: CASSISSDTQYF
d_call: -; j_call: TRBJ1-1; v_call: TRBV3-1; clone_size: -; cdr3_nt: TGTGCCAGCAGGGCAATCTACCGTTCGAACACTGAAGCTTTCTTT; cdr3_aa: CASRAIYRSNTEAFF
d_call: -; j_call: TRBJ2-1; v_call: TRBV2; clone_size: -; cdr3_nt: TGTGCCAGCGAAGACAGCGCTACATTCTCCTACAATGAGCAGTTCTTC; cdr3_aa: CASEDSATFSYNEQFF
d_call: -; j_call: TRBJ2-2; v_call: TRBV29-1; clone_size: few; cdr3_nt: TGCAGCGTTGAGTCAGGGCCGGGCCGGGAGCTGTTTTTT; cdr3_aa: CSVESGPGRELFF
d_call: TRBD1; j_call: TRBJ2-2; v_call: TRBV7-7; clone_size: -; cdr3_nt: TGTGCTAGCAGCAGGGGGACAGGGGCTGACACCGGGGAGCTGTTTTTT; cdr3_aa: CASSRGTGADTGELFF
d_call: -; j_call: TRBJ1-6; v_call: TRBV7-3; clone_size: few; cdr3_nt: TGTGCCAGCAGCTTAACTGCAGGGCCGGGGTCACCCCTCCACTTT; cdr3_aa: CASSLTAGPGSPLHF
d_call: TRBD1; j_call: TRBJ2-4; v_call: TRBV7-6; clone_size: -; cdr3_nt: TGTGCCAGCAGCTTAGGGTTGGGACAGGGGGCCAAAAACATTCAGTACTTC; cdr3_aa: CASSLGLGQGAKNIQYF
d_call: -; j_call: TRBJ2-1; v_call: TRBV7-9; clone_size: few; cdr3_nt: TGTGCCAGCAGCTCCTCCCTTGGGGGATACAATGAGCAGTTCTTC; cdr3_aa: CASSSSLGGYNEQFF
d_call: -; j_call: TRBJ1-6; v_call: TRBV2; clone_size: few; cdr3_nt: TGTGCCAGCAGTGAAACAGTAAGCTCGTCCTCACCCCTCCACTTT; cdr3_aa: CASSETVSSSSPLHF
d_call: -; j_call: TRBJ2-7; v_call: TRBV4-3; clone_size: -; cdr3_nt: TGCGCCAGCAGCCAAGATGGAGGGGGCGAGCAGTACTTC; cdr3_aa: CASSQDGGGEQYF
d_call: -; j_call: TRBJ2-2; v_call: TRBV29-1; clone_size: once; cdr3_nt: TGCAGCGTGGCAATCGGGACATCCACCGGGGAGCTGTTTTTT; cdr3_aa: CSVAIGTSTGELFF
d_call: -; j_call: TRBJ1-1; v_call: TRBV7-9; clone_size: -; cdr3_nt: TGTGCCAGCAGCTCCCTGGGTGGGGGGCCGAACACTGAAGCTTTCTTT; cdr3_aa: CASSSLGGGPNTEAFF
d_call: TRBD1; j_call: TRBJ2-3; v_call: TRBV27; clone_size: -; cdr3_nt: TGTGCCAGCAGTTTGTCAGGGGGCCGGGGCACAGATACGCAGTATTTT; cdr3_aa: CASSLSGGRGTDTQYF
d_call: TRBD1; j_call: TRBJ2-2; v_call: TRBV29-1; clone_size: few; cdr3_nt: TGCAGCGTTGATTCTTGGTCAGGGGGCGCCGGGCGGACCGGGGAGCTGTTTTTT; cdr3_aa: CSVDSWSGGAGRTGELFF
d_call: -; j_call: TRBJ1-2; v_call: TRBV13; clone_size: -; cdr3_nt: TGTGCCAGCAGCCGCCCGCCGGGACACCTTTATGGCTACACCTTC; cdr3_aa: CASSRPPGHLYGYTF
d_call: -; j_call: TRBJ2-7; v_call: TRBV19; clone_size: few; cdr3_nt: TGTGCCAGTAGTTCGGACCGACCCTACGAGCAGTACTTC; cdr3_aa: CASSSDRPYEQYF
d_call: TRBD2; j_call: TRBJ2-5; v_call: TRBV12-3/TRBV12-4; clone_size: many; cdr3_nt: TGTGCCAGCAGTGATCTAGCGGGAGACGGAGAGACCCAGTACTTC; cdr3_aa: CASSDLAGDGETQYF
d_call: -; j_call: TRBJ2-1; v_call: TRBV10-3; clone_size: few; cdr3_nt: TGTGCCATCAGTGGCCTGACAGACTACAATGAGCAGTTCTTC; cdr3_aa: CAISGLTDYNEQFF
d_call: -; j_call: TRBJ2-7; v_call: TRBV28; clone_size: -; cdr3_nt: TGTGCCAGCAGTTTACGAGGGGCTCTTTCCTACGAGCAGTACTTC; cdr3_aa: CASSLRGALSYEQYF
d_call: -; j_call: TRBJ1-1; v_call: TRBV4-1; clone_size: -; cdr3_nt: TGCGCCAGCAGCCAAGGTATGGGAACGAACACTGAAGCTTTCTTT; cdr3_aa: CASSQGMGTNTEAFF
d_call: TRBD1; j_call: TRBJ1-2; v_call: TRBV7-6; clone_size: -; cdr3_nt: TGTGCCAGCAGCTTAGGGACAGGGATACAACCTAACTATGGCTACACCTTC; cdr3_aa: CASSLGTGIQPNYGYTF